This paragraph reports one T cell receptor (beta chain). After removal of 7 bases from V and 4 bases from J, the junction contained 7 bases not matched to a gene. Germline CDR1 and CDR2: SNHLY and FYNNEI. The CDR3 has 14 residues. The data originate from a study of blood T cell repertoires in COVID-19. Background on the study: Material from acute and convalescent COVID-19 was sourced from the United States, Italy and Spain. PBMCs, B-cell-depleted T cells, or T cells provided the cDNA or gDNA that made up the material.

Generated by immunoSEQ multiplex PCR, the TCRdb table keeps only in-frame clones and is missing some. The sample lists 100,000 or so clones, 82% seen once, with less than 9% in the top ten. Sequencing was done on a sample of peripheral blood. J is TRBJ1-5 and V is TRBV2; TRBD1 agrees at 7 bases. The origin of this receptor is a middle-aged man with active or convalescent COVID-19. The CDR3 DNA is TGTGCCAGCAATCAGGGGGGCGGGAATCAGCCCCAGCATTTT. Its protein is CASNQGGGNQPQHF.